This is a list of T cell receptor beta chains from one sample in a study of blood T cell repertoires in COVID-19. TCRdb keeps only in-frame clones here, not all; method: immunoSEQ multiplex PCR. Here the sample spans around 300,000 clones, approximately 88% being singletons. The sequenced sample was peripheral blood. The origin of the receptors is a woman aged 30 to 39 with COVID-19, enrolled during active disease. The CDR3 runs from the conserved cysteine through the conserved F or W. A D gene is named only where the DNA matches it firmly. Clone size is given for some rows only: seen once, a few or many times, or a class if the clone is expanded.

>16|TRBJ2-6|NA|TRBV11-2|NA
CASSFKGGAGANVLTF
TGTGCCAGCAGCTTCAAAGGGGGGGCTGGGGCCAACGTCCTGACTTTC
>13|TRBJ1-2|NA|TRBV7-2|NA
CASSSGANYGYTF
TGTGCCAGCAGCTCGGGTGCTAACTATGGCTACACCTTC
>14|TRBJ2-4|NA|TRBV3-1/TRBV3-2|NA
CASSQEGRADIQYF
TGTGCCAGCAGCCAAGAGGGCAGGGCGGACATTCAGTACTTC
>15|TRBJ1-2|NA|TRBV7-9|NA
CASSLDGGSFYGYTF
TGTGCCAGCAGCTTAGATGGGGGGTCCTTCTATGGCTACACCTTC
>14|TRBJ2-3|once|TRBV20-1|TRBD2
CSASLAGSTDTQYF
TGCAGTGCTAGTTTAGCGGGAAGCACAGATACGCAGTATTTT
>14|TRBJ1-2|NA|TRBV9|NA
CASSVGQASYGYTF
TGTGCCAGCAGCGTAGGACAGGCCAGCTATGGCTACACCTTC
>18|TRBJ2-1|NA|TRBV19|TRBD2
CASSTQGLAYRSYNEQFF
TGTGCCAGTAGTACCCAGGGACTAGCGTACCGGTCCTACAATGAGCAGTTCTTC
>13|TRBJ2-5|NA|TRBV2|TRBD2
CASCGGAVETQYF
TGTGCCAGCTGCGGGGGGGCCGTGGAGACCCAGTACTTC
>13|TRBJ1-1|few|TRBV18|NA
CASSRDMNTEAFF
TGTGCCAGCTCAAGGGACATGAACACTGAAGCTTTCTTT
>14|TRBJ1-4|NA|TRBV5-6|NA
CASSLRGFREKLFF
TGTGCCAGCAGCTTGCGGGGATTTCGTGAAAAACTGTTTTTT
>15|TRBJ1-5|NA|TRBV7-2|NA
CASSLGRTRLQPQHF
TGTGCCAGCAGCTTAGGCCGGACACGTTTGCAACCCCAGCATTTT